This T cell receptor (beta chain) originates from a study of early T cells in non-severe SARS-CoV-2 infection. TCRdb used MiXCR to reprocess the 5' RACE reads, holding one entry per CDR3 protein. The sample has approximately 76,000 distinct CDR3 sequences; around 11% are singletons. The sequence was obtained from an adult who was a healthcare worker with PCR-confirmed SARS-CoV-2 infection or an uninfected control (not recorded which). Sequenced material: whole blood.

The CDR3 reads CSARYDRPTLKSAFF. The CDR3 nucleotides are TGCAGTGCTAGATATGATCGGCCCACCCTTAAATCGGCTTTCTTT. The chain recombines TRBV20-1 with TRBJ1-1; no clear D. This CDR3 is 15 amino acids long. Germline V gene sequence: CDR1 DFQATT, CDR2 SNEGSKA (reference sequence). Trimming took 2 bases from V and 11 from J, leaving 24 bases between them.